Sequencing of this TCR beta chain was carried out in a study of memory CD4+ T cells and cytomegalovirus serostatus. About the study: This sample comes from healthy Belgian adults, several CMV seropositive, around 26 seronegative.

Study observations and caveats: About two fifths of the roughly 150 known CMV-associated TCRbeta sequences appeared in CD4+ memory. Median bootstrapped AUC for CMV status was roughly 0.95 originally, around 0.91 US-trained.

The germline V gene has CDR1 SGHAT and CDR2 FQNNGV. V dropped 3 bases and J dropped 0 bases, with 6 bases sitting between them. This CDR3 is 15 amino acids long. As regards this clone: What it binds is unknown.

Clones were sequenced by immunoSEQ multiplex PCR, and TCRdb holds only the in-frame ones, with some missing. The table includes around 44,000 clones, over 70% detected once. The sort gate was single viable CD3+CD4+CD8-CD45RO+ cells for memory CD4+ T cells. The source is an adult in good health and CMV-seronegative. Sequencing input: memory CD4+ T cells from blood. This sequence joins TRBV11-2 and TRBJ2-6; D call uncertain. The CDR3 nucleotides are TGTGCCAGCAGCTTTGAACGCTCTGGGGCCAACGTCCTGACTTTC. Its translation is CASSFERSGANVLTF. Complete variable domain (other parts from reference TRBV11-2 and TRBJ2-6): EAGVAQSPRYKIIEKRQSVAFWCNPISGHATLYWYQQILGQGPKLLIQFQNNGVVDDSQLPKDRFSAERLKGVDSTLKIQPAKLEDSAVYLCASSFERSGANVLTFGAGSRLTVL.